These 24 T cell receptor beta chains came from one sample sequenced in a study of T cell clones after liver transplantation. Sequencing was performed with immunoSEQ multiplex PCR; in TCRdb, only in-frame clones are kept and a portion is missing. This sample carries about 120,000 clones, 90% of them seen once, and the ten largest clones take roughly 0.83%. The sequencing used CD4+ T cells from blood, collected 12 months after liver transplant. The receptors stem from a human patient who received a liver transplant. The graft donor may account for some of the T cells.

In its sample, this clone was seen once. The rearrangement joins TRBV4-3 to TRBJ2-3, with 8 bases fitting TRBD1. Germline lookup yields CDR1 LGHNA and CDR2 YSLEER. The CDR3 extends over 14 amino acids. With 4 bases clipped from V and 6 bases from J, the junction kept 6 bases outside the gene matches. The CDR3 reads CASSPRGQGDTQYF. CDR3 in DNA: TGCGCCAGCAGCCCCAGGGGGCAGGGGGATACGCAGTATTTT.

This clone was seen just once. The V call is TRBV7-2, the J call TRBJ1-2, with a tentative D call TRBD1 (5 bases). The CDR3 extends over 15 amino acids. V gave up 5 bases and J gave up 4 bases, with 17 bases separating them. The germline CDR1 and CDR2 sequences are SGHTA and FQGNSA. CDR3 sequence reads: CASSPGPGYGYGYTF. CDR3 coding DNA: TGTGCCAGCAGCCCAGGGCCGGGTTATGGCTATGGCTACACCTTC.

V and J are TRBV2 and TRBJ1-5; D uncertain. V lost 4 bases to trimming and J lost 4 bases, with 8 bases between them. The CDR3 length is 13 residues. Germline CDR1 and CDR2: SNHLY and FYNNEI. The CDR3, as DNA: TGTGCCAGCAGTGCAGATGGGAATCAGCCCCAGCATTTT. Amino acid sequence: CASSADGNQPQHF.

V is TRBV11-3 and J is TRBJ1-1, with D possibly matching TRBD1 (5 bases). The V and J ends lost 4 bases and 4 bases respectively, with 13 bases between them. This CDR3 spans 14 amino acids. Germline-derived CDR1 and CDR2 are SGHNT and YENEEA. This CDR3 is CASSSIFRATEAFF. The CDR3 DNA sequence: TGTGCCAGCAGCTCTATATTCAGGGCCACTGAAGCTTTCTTT.

This rearrangement joins TRBV5-1 to TRBJ2-1, with D possibly called TRBD1 or TRBD2 (5 bases each). Trimming cost V 5 bases and J 6 bases, with 18 bases left between them. Looked up from germline, CDR1 is SGHRS and CDR2 is YFSETQ. The CDR3 totals 15 residues. CDR3 sequence (DNA): TGCGCCAGCAGTTCGACAGAGGCGGGTCCCAATGAGCAGTTCTTC. It codes for CASSSTEAGPNEQFF. Using reference TRBV5-1 and TRBJ2-1 for the parts outside the CDR3, the full variable domain is KAGVTQTPRYLIKTRGQQVTLSCSPISGHRSVSWYQQTPGQGLQFLFEYFSETQRNKGNFPGRFSGRQFSNSRSEMNVSTLELGDSALYLCASSSTEAGPNEQFFGPGTRLTVL.

V is TRBV6-5 and J is TRBJ2-1; perhaps D is TRBD1 or TRBD2 (5 bases each). Germline V CDR1 and CDR2: MNHEY, SVGAGI. This CDR3 comprises 15 residues. The ends were cut back, 1 base at V and 4 bases at J, with 11 bases in the middle. The CDR3 here is CASSYYGGRYNEQFF. DNA of the CDR3: TGTGCCAGCAGTTACTATGGGGGACGATACAATGAGCAGTTCTTC.

This clone was seen just once. V usage is TRBV5-4 and J usage is TRBJ2-7; 9 bases map to TRBD1. Germline values: CDR1 SGHNT, CDR2 YYREEE (reference sequence). Germline trimming cut 3 bases from V and 5 bases from J; bases unmatched to any gene: 6. CDR3 length: 14 amino acids. Written as DNA, the CDR3 is TGTGCCAGCAGCTCCGGGACAGGGCGAAACGAGCAGTACTTC. It encodes CASSSGTGRNEQYF.

The gene calls are TRBV30 and TRBJ2-7; 12 nucleotides agree with TRBD2. This CDR3 comprises 14 residues. CDR1 GTSNPN and CDR2 SVGIG come from the germline V gene (reference sequence). V shed 5 bases, J shed 6 bases, and the junction held 8 bases outside the gene matches. The CDR3 nucleotides read TGTGCCTGGGCTAGCGGGAGGGCCCTGGGCGAGCAGTACTTC. Protein: CAWASGRALGEQYF.

The chain recombines TRBV1 with TRBJ1-1. TRBV1 is a pseudogene locus. This CDR3 region has 16 residues. The chain's CDR3 is CTSSQEMGGTNTEAFF. The CDR3 DNA is TGCACCAGCAGCCAAGAAATGGGAGGGACGAACACTGAAGCTTTCTTT.

This chain links TRBV5-4 with TRBJ1-3; TRBD1 agrees at 11 bases. The length of the CDR3 is 17 residues. J lost 3 bases, V lost 1 base, and 6 bases had no gene match. Germline V CDR1 and CDR2: SGHNT, YYREEE (reference sequence). CDR3 sequence (DNA): TGTGCCAGCAGCTTGAACCGGGGACAGGGGGGTGGAAACACCATATATTTT. Protein: CASSLNRGQGGGNTIYF.

The chain carries TRBV6-6 and TRBJ2-1, with unresolved D. V gave up 5 bases and J gave up 10 bases, with 15 bases separating them. The CDR3 is 13 amino acids. Germline V gene lookup returns CDR1 MNHNY and CDR2 SVGAGI (reference sequence). The CDR3, as DNA: TGTGCCAGCAGTCCAAGCACTGGTGGAGAGCAGTTCTTC. It specifies CASSPSTGGEQFF.

The chain employs TRBV9 and TRBJ2-1; 9 bases align to TRBD2. Germline CDR1 reads SGDLS; CDR2 reads YYNGEE. The CDR3 runs 14 residues. V lost 3 bases to trimming and J lost 3 bases; unmatched junction nucleotides: 1. This CDR3 is CASSASGNYNEQFF. CDR3 DNA sequence: TGTGCCAGCAGCGCTAGCGGGAACTACAATGAGCAGTTCTTC.

The chain recombines TRBV5-1 with TRBJ2-7, with TRBD2 matching 7 bases. The CDR3 is 15 amino acids. Germline CDR1 is SGHRS and CDR2 is YFSETQ. With 0 bases clipped from V and 6 bases from J, the junction kept 9 bases outside the gene matches. This chain's CDR3 is CASSLDGGSALEQYF. CDR3 DNA: TGCGCCAGCAGCTTGGATGGCGGGAGTGCGCTCGAGCAGTACTTC.

The rearrangement joins TRBV2 to TRBJ2-7, with 8 bases fitting TRBD2. Trimming cost V 5 bases and J 5 bases; bases outside gene matches: 11. Germline V CDR1 and CDR2: SNHLY, FYNNEI. The CDR3 loop spans 15 amino acids. CDR3 DNA sequence: TGTGCCAGCAGTACCGATAGCGGGGCTTCCCACGAGCAGTACTTC. Its translation: CASSTDSGASHEQYF. The entire variable domain, with the rest obtained from reference TRBV2 and TRBJ2-7, is as follows: EPEVTQTPSHQVTQMGQEVILRCVPISNHLYFYWYRQILGQKVEFLVSFYNNEISEKSEIFDDQFSVERPDGSNFTLKIRSTKLEDSAMYFCASSTDSGASHEQYFGPGTRLTVT.

The chain links TRBV9 to TRBJ1-1; no definite D call. Trimming took 0 bases from V and 3 from J, leaving 9 bases between them. Germline CDR1 is SGDLS and CDR2 is YYNGEE. CDR3 length equals 14 residues. The CDR3 region has the DNA TGTGCCAGCAGCGTAGACTTCGGATACACTGAAGCTTTCTTT. It codes for CASSVDFGYTEAFF.

V usage is TRBV4-3 and J usage is TRBJ1-1; D call uncertain. CDR1 and CDR2 from the germline V gene are LGHNA and YSLEER. The CDR3 has 14 residues. V was clipped by 6 bases and J by 1 base, with 12 bases between them. The DNA for the CDR3 is TGCGCCAGCAGATTGCGCGAAGCGAACACTGAAGCTTTCTTT. This translates into CASRLREANTEAFF.

Concerning this clone itself: The sample has other DNA sequences that encode this CDR3 too. This chain connects TRBV6-5 to TRBJ2-7; weak D call: TRBD2 (5 bases). V lost 3 bases and J lost 0, with 12 bases in between. This CDR3 region has 15 residues. Germline loops: CDR1 MNHEY, CDR2 SVGAGI. The CDR3 is CASSYQRLSSYEQYF. CDR3 DNA sequence: TGTGCCAGCAGTTATCAGCGGCTGAGCTCCTACGAGCAGTACTTC.

The chain is built from TRBV5-6 and TRBJ2-4; D remains unclear. The CDR3 has 14 residues. Germline lookup yields CDR1 SGHDT and CDR2 YYEEEE. V dropped 1 base and J dropped 4 bases, with 9 bases sitting between them. The CDR3 DNA sequence: TGTGCCAGCAGCTTGAGGCAGATAAAAAACATTCAGTACTTC. This codes for CASSLRQIKNIQYF.

The rearrangement uses TRBV6-5 and TRBJ2-1; D possibly matches TRBD1 or TRBD2 (5 bases each). Germline V gives CDR1 MNHEY, CDR2 SVGAGI. The CDR3 runs 15 residues. V lost 8 bases and J 5 bases, leaving 19 bases between the germline ends. As DNA, the CDR3 is TGTGCCAGCGGGTTCCCCGGGACGCTTCACAATGAGCAGTTCTTC. This gives the protein CASGFPGTLHNEQFF.

V usage is TRBV7-6 and J usage is TRBJ1-5, with unresolved D. Germline lookup yields CDR1 SGHVS and CDR2 FNYEAQ. V shed 6 bases and J shed 6 bases, with 18 bases lying between them. The CDR3 is 15 residues long. The CDR3 sequence: CASSPDVTRGQPQHF. CDR3 DNA: TGTGCCAGCAGTCCCGACGTAACCCGGGGTCAGCCCCAGCATTTT.

As DNA, the CDR3 is TGTGCCAGCAGTTACAGGGGGCGCGCCTACAATGAGCAGTTCTTC. The encoded protein is CASSYRGRAYNEQFF. This rearrangement joins TRBV6-5 to TRBJ2-1; 7 bases align to TRBD1. V was clipped by 2 bases and J by 2 bases; unmatched bases: 3. This CDR3 region has 15 residues. Germline values: CDR1 MNHEY, CDR2 SVGAGI.

This chain connects TRBV10-3 to TRBJ1-4, with D perhaps matching TRBD1 (5 bases). CDR1 and CDR2 (germline): ENHRY, SYGVKD. The CDR3 runs to 14 residues. With 10 bases removed from V and 7 bases from J, the gap between germline ends came to 19 bases. The CDR3 sequence: CATTRGSGGEKLFF. The CDR3 DNA reads as TGTGCCACTACCCGGGGCTCGGGGGGTGAAAAACTGTTTTTT.

J is TRBJ1-1 and V is TRBV11-3; D is perhaps TRBD1 (5 bases). Germline assignment: CDR1 SGHNT and CDR2 YENEEA. Trimming removed 3 bases at V and 4 bases at J, with 12 bases between. The CDR3 has 14 residues. The CDR3 loop is CASSFGASSTEAFF. Here the CDR3 DNA reads TGTGCCAGCAGCTTCGGGGCTAGTAGCACTGAAGCTTTCTTT.

This rearrangement joins TRBV5-8 to TRBJ2-3, with D possibly matching TRBD2 (6 bases). CDR3 length equals 12 residues. The V and J ends lost 2 bases and 9 bases respectively, with 10 bases between them. Germline CDR1 SGHTS, CDR2 YDEGEE. For the CDR3, the DNA is TGTGCCAGCAGCTTTGCGGGGATGACGCAGTATTTT. This translates into CASSFAGMTQYF. Together with reference TRBV5-8 and TRBJ2-3, the CDR3 gives the full variable domain: EAGVTQSPTHLIKTRGQQATLRCSPISGHTSVYWYQQALGLGLQFLLWYDEGEERNRGNFPPRFSGRQFPNYSSELNVNALELEDSALYLCASSFAGMTQYFGPGTRLTVL.